This TCR beta chain was found in a study of cytomegalovirus exposure and HLA in healthy donors. Study-level points and caveats: Later work associated 16,951 TCR beta sequences with HLA alleles at 0.05 false discovery rate. Later on, a genetic analysis was performed. It linked a missense variant in DCLRE1C with V- and J-gene trimming of TCR beta.

It was with 60 Vbeta and 13 Jbeta primers that the PCR ran. The assay was immunoSEQ multiplex PCR, and TCRdb's table has in-frame clones only and misses some. Here the sample spans 140,000 or so clones, 65% to 80% being singletons. A remark on this clone: The antigen is not known.

The clonotype comes from a woman in her 40s in good health and CMV-seronegative. The sequencing sample was made of PBMCs.

The CDR3 loop is CASSSGTSGTIQETQYF. DNA of the CDR3: TGTGCCAGCAGCTCGGGGACTAGCGGGACCATCCAAGAGACCCAGTACTTC. V is TRBV7-7 and J is TRBJ2-5; 13 bases map to TRBD2. Germline assignment: CDR1 SSHAT and CDR2 FNYEAQ (reference sequence). The trim removed 4 bases at V and 1 base at J, leaving 6 bases unmatched. This CDR3 is 17 amino acids long. The entire variable domain, with the rest obtained from reference TRBV7-7 and TRBJ2-5, is as follows: GAGVSQSPRYKVTKRGQDVTLRCDPISSHATLYWYQQALGQGPEFLTYFNYEAQPDKSGLPSDRFSAERPEGSISTLTIQRTEQRDSAMYRCASSSGTSGTIQETQYFGPGTRLLVL.